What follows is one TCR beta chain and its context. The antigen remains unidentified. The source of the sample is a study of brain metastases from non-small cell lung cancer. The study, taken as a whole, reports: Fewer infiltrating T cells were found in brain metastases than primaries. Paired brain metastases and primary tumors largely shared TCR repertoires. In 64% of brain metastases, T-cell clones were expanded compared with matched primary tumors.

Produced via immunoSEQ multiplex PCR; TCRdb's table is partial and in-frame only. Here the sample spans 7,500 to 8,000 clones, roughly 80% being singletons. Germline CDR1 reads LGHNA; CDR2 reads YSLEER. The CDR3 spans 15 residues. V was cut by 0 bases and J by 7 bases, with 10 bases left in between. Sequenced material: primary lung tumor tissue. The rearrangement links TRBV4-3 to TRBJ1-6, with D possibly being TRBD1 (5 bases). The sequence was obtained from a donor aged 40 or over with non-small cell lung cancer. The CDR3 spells CASSQDVGGNSPLHF. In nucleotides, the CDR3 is TGCGCCAGCAGCCAAGATGTGGGGGGGAATTCACCCCTCCACTTT.